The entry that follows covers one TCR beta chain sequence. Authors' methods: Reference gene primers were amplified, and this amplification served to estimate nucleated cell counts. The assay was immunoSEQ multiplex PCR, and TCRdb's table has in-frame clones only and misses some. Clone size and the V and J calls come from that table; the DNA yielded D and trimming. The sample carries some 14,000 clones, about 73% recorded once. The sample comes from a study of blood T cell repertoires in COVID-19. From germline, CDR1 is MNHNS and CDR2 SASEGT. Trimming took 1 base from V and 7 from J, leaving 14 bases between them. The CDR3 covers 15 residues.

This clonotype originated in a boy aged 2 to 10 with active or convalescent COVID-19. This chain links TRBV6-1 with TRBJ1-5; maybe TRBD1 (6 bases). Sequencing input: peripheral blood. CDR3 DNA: TGTGCCAGCAGTGAAGGCAGGGGAATTAGCCAGCCCCAGCATTTT. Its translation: CASSEGRGISQPQHF.